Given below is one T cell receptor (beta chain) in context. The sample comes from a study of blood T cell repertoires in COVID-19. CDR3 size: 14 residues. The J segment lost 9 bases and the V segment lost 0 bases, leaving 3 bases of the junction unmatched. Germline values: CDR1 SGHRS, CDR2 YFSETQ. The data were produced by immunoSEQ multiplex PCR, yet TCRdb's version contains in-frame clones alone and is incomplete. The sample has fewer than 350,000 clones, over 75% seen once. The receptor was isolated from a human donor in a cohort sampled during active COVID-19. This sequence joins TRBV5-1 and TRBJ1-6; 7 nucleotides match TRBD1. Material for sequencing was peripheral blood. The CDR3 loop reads CASSLEGATSPLHF. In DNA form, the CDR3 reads TGCGCCAGCAGCTTGGAGGGGGCGACTTCACCCCTCCACTTT.